Shown below are 28 T cell receptor beta chains from a single sample sequenced in a study of blood T cells in healthy people across ages. Sample-barcoded 5' priming and a J-beta primer mix drove a second PCR of 7 to 11 cycles. TCRdb fed the 5' RACE reads into MiXCR, producing one record per CDR3 protein. The sample has around 1,900,000 distinct CDR3 sequences; 30% to 40% are singletons. The sequenced sample consisted of blood. The receptors were sampled from a human donor in good health.

This clonotype has a handful of counts. The CDR3 is CASSYSTVSTDTQYF. As DNA, the CDR3 is TGTGCCAGCAGTTATTCGACAGTATCCACAGATACGCAGTATTTT. The chain joins TRBV6-6 to TRBJ2-3; a possible D gene is TRBD1 (5 bases). CDR3 size: 15 residues. Germline-derived CDR1 and CDR2 are MNHNY and SVGAGI (reference sequence). The V gene lost 3 bases and the J gene lost 2 bases, with 12 bases spanning the gap.

Written as DNA, the CDR3 is TGTGCCAGCGGAACAGCCCGAGAGACCCAGTACTTC. Protein sequence: CASGTARETQYF. The rearrangement links TRBV28 to TRBJ2-5; no clear D gene. The germline gives CDR1 MDHEN, CDR2 SYDVKM. The length of the CDR3 is 12 residues. V shed 8 bases and J shed 4 bases, with 11 bases lying between them.

The genes are TRBV7-2 and TRBJ2-7; D remains ambiguous. The CDR3 is 14 amino acids. The V and J ends lost 5 bases and 1 base respectively, with 12 bases between them. CDR1 SGHTA and CDR2 FQGNSA come from the germline V gene. The DNA for the CDR3 is TGTGCCAGCAGCCCGGACGCGATTTCCTACGAGCAGTACTTC. It is translated as CASSPDAISYEQYF.

The rearrangement joins TRBV7-3 to TRBJ2-1; a possible D gene is TRBD1 (6 bases). V was clipped by 1 base and J by 7 bases, with 20 bases between them. CDR1 and CDR2 (germline): SGHTA, FQGTGA. CDR3 length: 17 amino acids. Here the CDR3 DNA reads TGTGCCAGCAGCTTAAATAGTGCACACCCGAGGGGGAATGAGCAGTTCTTC. It translates to CASSLNSAHPRGNEQFF.

V is TRBV19 and J is TRBJ1-1, with a weak D call TRBD1 (5 bases). Per germline, CDR1 LNHDA and CDR2 SQIVND (reference sequence). This CDR3 comprises 15 residues. Trimming removed 5 bases from V and 6 bases from J, with 19 bases in between. The CDR3 sequence is CASSPPGPGWPEAFF. As DNA, the CDR3 is TGTGCCAGTAGTCCCCCGGGACCCGGGTGGCCTGAAGCTTTCTTT.

This clonotype has just a few counts. J is TRBJ2-1 and V is TRBV29-1, with D possibly being TRBD2 (5 bases). The CDR3 runs to 15 residues. The ends were cut back, 7 bases at V and 6 bases at J, with 22 bases in the middle. Looked up from germline, CDR1 is SQVTM and CDR2 is ANQGSEA. CDR3 DNA sequence: TGCAGCGGTGCCGTTATAGCGAACCCGTCCAATGAGCAGTTCTTC. The encoded protein is CSGAVIANPSNEQFF.

This chain connects TRBV28 to TRBJ1-5; D gene unclear. Trimming shortened V by 5 bases and J by 2 bases, and 13 bases separated the two germline ends. The length of the CDR3 is 15 residues. The germline V gene has CDR1 MDHEN and CDR2 SYDVKM. In DNA form, the CDR3 reads TGTGCCAGCAGTCCCAACTTCGGGGGCAATCAGCCCCAGCATTTT. Protein sequence: CASSPNFGGNQPQHF.

This chain uses TRBV7-9 with TRBJ1-2; tentative D call: TRBD1 (6 bases). The CDR3 covers 14 residues. Trimming stripped 4 bases from V and 4 bases from J, with 13 bases between. CDR1 and CDR2 (germline): SEHNR, FQNEAQ (reference sequence). Written as DNA, the CDR3 is TGTGCCAGCAGCTCTTTTGACAGGTCCTATGGCTACACCTTC. Its protein product is CASSSFDRSYGYTF.

The CDR3 DNA sequence: TGCGCCAGCAGCCAACAACAGGGAAATAAAGCTTTCTTT. Translation: CASSQQQGNKAFF. The rearrangement uses TRBV4-3 and TRBJ1-1; D is perhaps TRBD1 (6 bases). CDR1 and CDR2 from the germline V gene are LGHNA and YSLEER. The V and J ends lost 2 bases and 9 bases respectively, with 13 bases between them. The CDR3 consists of 13 residues.

This clonotype has a handful of counts. Sequence at one end of the junction differs from germline and may be a read error. The genes are TRBV4-1 and TRBJ2-7, with 10 nucleotides matching TRBD1. This CDR3 spans 15 amino acids. Germline CDR1 and CDR2: MGHRA and YSYEKL. CDR3 nucleotides: TGCGCCTGCAGCCCCGGACAGGGGGAAGGCTACGTGCAGTACTTC. As protein: CACSPGQGEGYVQYF.

V and J are TRBV28 and TRBJ2-7; D perhaps matches TRBD1 (6 bases). The length of the CDR3 is 13 residues. In germline, CDR1 is MDHEN, CDR2 SYDVKM. Trimming left V 6 bases short and J 3 bases short, with 12 bases between. The CDR3 loop is CASREDRLYEQYF. The CDR3 DNA reads as TGTGCCAGCAGGGAGGACAGACTCTACGAGCAGTACTTC.

This clonotype was observed a few times. The chain combines TRBV2 with TRBJ1-6, with TRBD1 identical over 10 bases. With V trimmed by 6 bases and J by 6 bases, 8 bases remained unmatched. Germline V gene data show CDR1 as SNHLY and CDR2 as FYNNEI. This CDR3 has 16 amino acids. The CDR3 spells CASSRQGAQGNSPLHF. The CDR3 DNA is TGTGCCAGCAGCCGACAGGGGGCGCAGGGTAATTCACCCCTCCACTTT.

About this clonotype: A read error may account for a junction end that differs from germline. The chain has TRBV12-3 or TRBV12-4 and TRBJ2-7; D remains ambiguous. CDR3 length equals 13 residues. In DNA form, the CDR3 reads TGTGCCGGCAGTTTAGCCTCCTGGGGCGAGCAGTACTTC. Amino acid sequence: CAGSLASWGEQYF.

In its sample, this clonotype was seen a few times. J is TRBJ2-3 and V is TRBV5-1; TRBD1 matches 7 bases. The ends lost 4 bases at V and 6 bases at J; junction bases unmatched: 8. Germline V gene data show CDR1 as SGHRS and CDR2 as YFSETQ. This CDR3 comprises 14 residues. As DNA, the CDR3 is TGCGCCAGCAGCCCTGGGACAGTTTTGGATACGCAGTATTTT. Its translation is CASSPGTVLDTQYF.

This chain uses TRBV7-6 with TRBJ2-5, with no clear D. The CDR3 covers 12 residues. Germline-derived CDR1 and CDR2 are SGHVS and FNYEAQ. With 6 bases removed from V and 3 bases from J, the gap between germline ends came to 8 bases. The CDR3 sequence is CASSSIEETQYF. For the CDR3, the DNA is TGTGCCAGCAGTTCCATCGAAGAGACCCAGTACTTC.

This clonotype was seen more than once but under ten times. The genes are TRBV2 and TRBJ2-5; D not resolved. CDR1 and CDR2 from the germline V gene are SNHLY and FYNNEI. Deletions cut 3 bases from V and 4 bases from J, with 9 bases between. The CDR3 has 13 residues. The CDR3 region has the DNA TGTGCCAGCAGTGACTCAACCGGAGAGACCCAGTACTTC. It codes for CASSDSTGETQYF.

The rearrangement uses TRBV12-3 or TRBV12-4 and TRBJ2-2; D is uncertain. The CDR3 is 13 residues long. Trimming cost V 6 bases and J 5 bases, with 10 bases left between them. The CDR3 DNA sequence: TGTGCCAGCAGCCCCGAGCCGACCGGGGAGCTGTTTTTT. As protein: CASSPEPTGELFF.

The chain uses TRBV27 and TRBJ2-4, with 9 bases lining up with TRBD1. Germline CDR1 is MNHEY and CDR2 is SMNVEV (reference sequence). V gave up 6 bases and J gave up 8 bases; unmatched junction bases: 11. This CDR3 has 15 residues. The chain's CDR3 is CASSQTTGGRDIQYF. In DNA form, the CDR3 reads TGTGCCAGCAGCCAAACCACAGGGGGCAGGGACATTCAGTACTTC.

A few counts support this clonotype. The chain is built from TRBV20-1 and TRBJ2-3; 11 nucleotides line up with TRBD2. Germline trimming cut 5 bases from V and 2 bases from J; bases unmatched to any gene: 9. CDR1 is DFQATT, CDR2 SNEGSKA, per germline (reference sequence). The CDR3 loop spans 16 amino acids. In nucleotides, the CDR3 is TGCAGTGCTTTTGCAACTAGCGGGGGTTACACAGATACGCAGTATTTT. It yields the protein CSAFATSGGYTDTQYF.

The V and J genes are TRBV7-8 and TRBJ2-4, with D possibly TRBD1 on 6 matching bases. Germline values: CDR1 SGHVS, CDR2 FQNEAQ. The CDR3 is made up of 12 amino acids. Trimming pared 6 bases from V and 13 bases from J, leaving 16 bases between. This chain's CDR3 is CASSHTTGTQYF. The CDR3 nucleotides read TGTGCCAGCAGTCACACAACCGGGACACAGTACTTC.

This clonotype appeared a few times. The V and J genes are TRBV7-9 and TRBJ2-1; either TRBD1 or TRBD2 may fit D (7 bases each). V was cut by 6 bases and J by 4 bases, with 16 bases left in between. CDR1 SEHNR and CDR2 FQNEAQ come from the germline V gene (reference sequence). The CDR3 runs 15 residues. The CDR3 DNA reads TGTGCCAGCAGTAGGCCAGGGGGGGCGTACAATGAGCAGTTCTTC. Encoded protein: CASSRPGGAYNEQFF.

The chain employs TRBV7-2 and TRBJ2-5, with 9 bases matching TRBD1. The J call may not be correct, given that the DNA end is closer to TRBJ2-7. This CDR3 is built from 15 residues. Per germline, CDR1 SGHTA and CDR2 FQGNSA. The CDR3 nucleotides are TGTGCCAGCAGCCAGTTGGACAGGGGACCCTACGAGCAGTACTTC. It is translated as CASSQLDRGPYEQYF.

The chain joins TRBV12-3 or TRBV12-4 to TRBJ1-5; D not certain. Trimming pared 5 bases from V and 10 bases from J, leaving 15 bases between. The CDR3 spans 13 residues. The CDR3 DNA reads as TGTGCCAGCAGTCATGGCCGGTACGGTCCCCAGCATTTT. It specifies CASSHGRYGPQHF.

This rearrangement joins TRBV14 to TRBJ1-1; D is unresolved. Germline V CDR1 and CDR2: SGHDN, FVKESK. V lost 0 bases to trimming and J lost 7 bases, with 12 bases between them. There are 14 residues in the CDR3. The CDR3 sequence: CASSQDLSTNEAFF. In DNA form, the CDR3 reads TGTGCCAGCAGCCAAGATCTGTCTACGAATGAAGCTTTCTTT.

V gene TRBV20-1 combines with J gene TRBJ2-5; TRBD2 matches at 10 bases. Germline V gives CDR1 DFQATT, CDR2 SNEGSKA (reference sequence). The CDR3 has 16 residues. Trimming at V came to 3 bases and at J to 5 bases, leaving 12 bases not matched to a gene. DNA for the CDR3: TGCAGTGCTAGGACAGCAGCGGGGGGGCTCCAGGAGACCCAGTACTTC. Encoded protein: CSARTAAGGLQETQYF.

The rearrangement links TRBV24-1 to TRBJ2-7, with D possibly TRBD2 on 6 matching bases. This CDR3 spans 12 amino acids. Trimming took 5 bases from V and 6 from J, leaving 10 bases between them. Germline V lookup: CDR1 KGHDR, CDR2 SFDVKD. CDR3 protein: CATSGGTGEQYF. CDR3 nucleotides: TGTGCCACCAGTGGCGGGACGGGCGAGCAGTACTTC.

The chain couples TRBV9 to TRBJ2-2; 7 bases align to TRBD2. The CDR3 totals 14 residues. The germline gives CDR1 SGDLS, CDR2 YYNGEE. V trimming: 2 bases; J trimming: 7 bases; junction bases outside the gene matches: 5. Here the CDR3 reads CASSVSGGNGELFF. CDR3 coding DNA: TGTGCCAGCAGCGTGTCGGGGGGTAACGGGGAGCTGTTTTTT.

This clonotype was recorded a few times. The V call is TRBV4-1, the J call TRBJ2-5; tentatively, D is TRBD2 (6 bases). The J call could be wrong; TRBJ2-7 is a better fit for the DNA end. There are 16 residues in the CDR3. CDR1 MGHRA and CDR2 YSYEKL come from the germline V gene. The CDR3 region has the DNA TGCGCCAGCAGCCCAGATCCGGGAGAAGGGGACTACGAGCAGTACTTC. Translation: CASSPDPGEGDYEQYF.